This TCR beta chain was observed in a study of identical twins. Regarding the study as a whole: Excess sharing by twins proved weaker in beta out-of-frame sequences. Beta clonotypes that were abundant in cord blood contained fewer insertions, a pattern absent from memory repertoires.

A single record per CDR3 protein comes from TCRdb applying MiXCR to the 5' RACE reads. The table has 500,000 or so distinct CDR3 sequences, 14% seen once. CDR1 and CDR2 (germline): SGHTA, FQGNSA. The CDR3 length is 15 residues. Trimming removed 5 bases from V and 7 bases from J; junction bases left unmatched: 8. Turning to this clonotype: Its antigen remains unknown.

The same data also went into a second study, on yellow fever vaccine responses in identical twins.

The sequenced sample consisted of CD4+ T cells sorted from blood. This chain links TRBV7-2 with TRBJ2-2, with 9 bases identical to TRBD1. This receptor was obtained from a woman under 30 in good health. In DNA form, the CDR3 reads TGTGCCAGCAGCCCCGGGACAGGGAAGTTCGGGGAGCTGTTTTTT. As protein: CASSPGTGKFGELFF.